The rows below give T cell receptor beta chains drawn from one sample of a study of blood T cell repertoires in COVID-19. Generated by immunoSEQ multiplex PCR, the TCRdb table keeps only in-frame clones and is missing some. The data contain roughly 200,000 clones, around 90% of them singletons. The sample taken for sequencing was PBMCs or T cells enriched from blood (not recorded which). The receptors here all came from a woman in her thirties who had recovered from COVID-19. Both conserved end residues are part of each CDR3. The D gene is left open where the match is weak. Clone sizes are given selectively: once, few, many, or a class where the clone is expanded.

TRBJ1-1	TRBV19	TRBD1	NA	TGTGCCAGTACCCCGACAGGGGGCGTCACTGAAGCTTTCTTT	CASTPTGGVTEAFF
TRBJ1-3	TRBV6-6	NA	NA	TGTGCCAGCAGCTCAGCCGGACTCCTCTCTGGAAACACCATATATTTT	CASSSAGLLSGNTIYF
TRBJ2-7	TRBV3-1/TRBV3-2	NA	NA	TGTGCCAGCAGCCAAGAACTAGCTTCCTACGAGCAGTACTTC	CASSQELASYEQYF
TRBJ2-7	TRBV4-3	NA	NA	TGCGCCAGCAGCAGGCTCACAGGGAGCTCCTACGAGCAGTACTTC	CASSRLTGSSYEQYF
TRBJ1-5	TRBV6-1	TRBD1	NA	TGTGCCAGCAGTGAGGGGACAGGAGGGGGGTATCAGCCCCAGCATTTT	CASSEGTGGGYQPQHF
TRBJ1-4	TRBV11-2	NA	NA	TGTGCCAGCAGCTTAATCACAAATGAAAAACTGTTTTTT	CASSLITNEKLFF
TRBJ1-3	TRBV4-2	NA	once	TGTGCCAGCAGCCAAGACAGGGTTGGAAACACCATATATTTT	CASSQDRVGNTIYF
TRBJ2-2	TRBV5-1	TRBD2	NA	TGCGCCAGCAGCCAAGCGGGGAGGAACACCGGGGAGCTGTTTTTT	CASSQAGRNTGELFF
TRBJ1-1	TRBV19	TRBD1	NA	TGTGCCAGTAGTAAGCAGGGGGGCACTGAAGCTTTCTTT	CASSKQGGTEAFF
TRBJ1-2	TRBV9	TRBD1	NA	TGTGCCAGCAGCCCGGGACAGGGCACCTATGGCTACACCTTC	CASSPGQGTYGYTF
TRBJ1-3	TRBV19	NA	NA	TGTGCCAGTAGTATTGGGGAGACTGGAAACACCATATATTTT	CASSIGETGNTIYF
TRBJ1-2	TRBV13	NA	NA	TGTGCCAGCAGCCCGAGAGGGATTAACTATGGCTACACCTTC	CASSPRGINYGYTF
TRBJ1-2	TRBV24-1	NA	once	TGTGCCAGTCGGGGAGCCTATGGCTACACCTTC	CASRGAYGYTF
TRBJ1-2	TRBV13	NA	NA	TGTGCCAGCAGCTTGGCGGGGGGGGCGAAGGGCTACACCTTC	CASSLAGGAKGYTF
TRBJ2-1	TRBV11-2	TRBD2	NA	TGTGCCAGCAGCTTATTCTCCGCGGGGGGGAACAATGAGCAGTTCTTC	CASSLFSAGGNNEQFF
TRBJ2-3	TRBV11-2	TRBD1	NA	TGTGCCAGCAGCTTAGATACCCGGGACAGGGCCACAGATACGCAGTATTTT	CASSLDTRDRATDTQYF
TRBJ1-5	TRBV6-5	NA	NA	TGTGCCAGCACTATTGAGGGTAATCAGCCCCAGCATTTT	CASTIEGNQPQHF
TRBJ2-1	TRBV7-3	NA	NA	TGTGCCAGCAGCCCCAGGAAAAGCTCCTACAATGAGCAGTTCTTC	CASSPRKSSYNEQFF
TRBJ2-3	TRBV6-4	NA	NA	TGTGCCAGCAGTGATAACGGGGATACGCAGTATTTT	CASSDNGDTQYF
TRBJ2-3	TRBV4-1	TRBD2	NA	TGCGCCAGCAGCCAAGATAAGACTAGCGGGGCAGGGGATACGCAGTATTTT	CASSQDKTSGAGDTQYF
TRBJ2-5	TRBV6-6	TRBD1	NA	TGTGCCAGCAGTTACAGGACAGGTCAAGAGACCCAGTACTTC	CASSYRTGQETQYF
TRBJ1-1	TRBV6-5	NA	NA	TGTGCCAGCAGTTACTTTAGAGGGACTGAAGCTTTCTTT	CASSYFRGTEAFF